This is a list of T cell receptor beta chains from one sample in a study of blood T cell repertoires in COVID-19. Profiling relied on immunoSEQ multiplex PCR, and the TCRdb table lists in-frame clones only, not all of them. There are some 400,000 clones in the sample; about nine tenths occur only once, and 1.5% to 2% lies in the top ten. Sequencing was performed on PBMCs or T cells enriched from blood (not recorded which). These receptors were obtained from a woman aged 25-40 years who had recovered from COVID-19. Each CDR3 is given with its conserved first and last residue.

>TRBJ2-7|TRBV7-8
CASSLYTSSPYEQYF
>TRBJ2-5|TRBV19
CATRRLLAGGLLTTQETQYF
>TRBJ2-1|TRBV20-1
CSASDRLRLAGLEQFF
>TRBJ2-7|TRBV28
CASSPLDGRYEQYF
>TRBJ1-5|TRBV24-1
CATSDRNEGTGVDGNQPQHF
>TRBJ2-2|TRBV27
CASGTSGLTGELFF
>TRBJ2-2|TRBV6-2/TRBV6-3
CASSYSIAAGELFF
>TRBJ2-3|TRBV13
CASSSRDTQYF
>TRBJ2-7|TRBV7-9
CASSPWDRTYEQYF
>TRBJ2-1|TRBV7-3
CASSLNSNSGGQFF
>TRBJ1-5|TRBV6-2/TRBV6-3
CASSYKGYSNQPQHF
>TRBJ1-2|TRBV24-1
CATSDLTGGTYGYTF
>TRBJ1-2|TRBV30
CAWSPPRGGSLRGYTF
>TRBJ2-3|TRBV19
CASSIQRGLSTDTQYF
>TRBJ1-1|TRBV6-5
CASSSPGHEAFF
>TRBJ2-2|TRBV6-2/TRBV6-3
CASSKQGTGELFF
>TRBJ2-1|TRBV5-1
CASSPTGENEQFF
>TRBJ1-1|TRBV6-5
CACDRATEAFF
>TRBJ2-2|TRBV11-3
CASSSYSENTGELFF
>TRBJ2-2|TRBV9
CASSPLVSGTGELFF
>TRBJ1-5|TRBV5-5
CASSPSGVYSNQPQHF
>TRBJ2-7|TRBV29-1
CSVPNQERSYEQYF
>TRBJ1-6|TRBV20-1
CSASAPGQGISPLHF
>TRBJ2-1|TRBV7-9
CASSSNSYNEQFF
>TRBJ2-1|TRBV3-1/TRBV3-2
CASSQSGTSSEASLFF
>TRBJ1-4|TRBV4-1
CASSPTEWKLTNEKLFF
>TRBJ1-1|TRBV2
CASSVGGGTGRLNTEAFF
>TRBJ2-5|TRBV18
CASSPLGTGSQTQYF
>TRBJ2-1|TRBV2
CASSESLAVYNEQFF
>TRBJ2-3|TRBV25-1
CASSEKGDLDTQYF
>TRBJ1-3|TRBV19
CASSSTGLSGNTIYF
>TRBJ2-7|TRBV6-5
CASIGLAGYEQYF
>TRBJ2-5|TRBV6-5
CASRFSRGSETQYF
>TRBJ1-1|TRBV30
CAWEFQGARTEAFF
>TRBJ2-1|TRBV27
CASSFVGDAHDEQFF
>TRBJ1-3|TRBV5-1
CASSQGSWMSSGNTIYF
>TRBJ2-7|TRBV18
CASSPRQGVYEQYF
>TRBJ2-7|TRBV25-1
CASSESLAGTYEQYF
>TRBJ1-3|TRBV6-5
CASSYLQGNTIYF
>TRBJ1-1|TRBV7-8
CASSSSSGTEAFF
>TRBJ1-3|TRBV18
CASSGVVGAGNTIYF
>TRBJ1-4|TRBV19
CASSPKVQGLGRMKLFF
>TRBJ1-1|TRBV10-1
CASSDGNCREAFF
>TRBJ2-7|TRBV28
CASSIIGTTYEQYF